These 10 T cell receptor beta chains share one sample of origin, sequenced in a study of molecular identifiers for immune sequencing clone quantification. Each CDR3 protein is one row after TCRdb ran MiXCR on the PCR reads. The table has approximately 630,000 distinct CDR3 sequences, about 25% seen once. Specimen: naive CD8+ T cells from blood, with Jurkat cell RNA spiked in. Subset given: FACS-sorted CD8+CD4-CCR7+CD45RA+ naive T cells. These receptors were obtained from a human donor in good health. Some libraries in this study had Jurkat cell RNA spiked in.

This clonotype showed up many times. This chain connects TRBV7-9 to TRBJ2-7; 9 positions agree with TRBD2. The CDR3 runs to 15 residues. The germline gives CDR1 SEHNR, CDR2 FQNEAQ (reference sequence). The J segment lost 4 bases and the V segment lost 4 bases, leaving 8 bases of the junction unmatched. CDR3 amino acids: CASSSGGLATYEQYF. For the CDR3, the DNA is TGTGCCAGCAGCTCAGGGGGACTAGCTACGTACGAGCAGTACTTC.

This clonotype was recorded many times. The chain joins TRBV7-9 to TRBJ1-1; 7 positions agree with TRBD1. Germline V gene sequence: CDR1 SEHNR, CDR2 FQNEAQ (reference sequence). This CDR3 is built from 13 residues. V lost 8 bases, J lost 3 bases, and 6 bases stayed unmatched. The CDR3 DNA follows: TGTGCCAGCGGACAGGTCCTACACACTGAAGCTTTCTTT. Protein product: CASGQVLHTEAFF.

The J gene is TRBJ1-6, the V gene TRBV7-2, with a possible D match to TRBD1 (6 bases). The V end was cut by 3 bases, the J end by 1 base, with 13 bases between. The V gene's germline CDR1 is SGHTA and CDR2 FQGNSA. This CDR3 is built from 17 residues. The CDR3: CASSLPEQGSYNSPLHF. Written as DNA, the CDR3 is TGTGCCAGCAGCTTGCCCGAACAGGGTTCCTATAATTCACCCCTCCACTTT.

V and J are TRBV3-1 and TRBJ2-3; D assignment may be TRBD1 or TRBD2 (5 bases each). The CDR3 is made up of 12 amino acids. V was clipped by 4 bases and J by 10 bases, with 12 bases between them. The germline V gene has CDR1 LGHDT and CDR2 YNNKEL (reference sequence). Here the CDR3 DNA reads TGTGCCAGCAGCCCAGGGAGCGAACCGCAGTATTTT. Amino acid sequence: CASSPGSEPQYF.

This clonotype was observed a handful of times. The V call is TRBV29-1, the J call TRBJ2-1; 7 positions match TRBD1. Germline V gene lookup returns CDR1 SQVTM and CDR2 ANQGSEA. J lost 3 bases, V lost 3 bases, and 5 bases had no gene match. The CDR3 sequence is 14 residues long. CDR3 amino acids: CSVEGRGYYNEQFF. DNA for the CDR3: TGCAGCGTTGAGGGCAGGGGGTACTACAATGAGCAGTTCTTC.

Concerning this clonotype itself: Its ends do not fully match the called genes, so a read error is possible. The CDR3 sequence: CASRPGPHYAQYF. The CDR3 nucleotides read TGTGCCAGTAGGCCGGGACCACACTACGCGCAGTACTTC. The genes are TRBV19 and TRBJ2-7, with D perhaps assigned TRBD1 or TRBD2 (5 bases each). Germline CDR1 is LNHDA and CDR2 is SQIVND (reference sequence). This CDR3 comprises 13 residues.

This clonotype was counted a few times. J is TRBJ2-7 and V is TRBV19; tentative D call: TRBD1 (7 bases). This CDR3 is 14 amino acids long. V lost 3 bases to trimming and J lost 4 bases, with 13 bases between them. Germline-derived CDR1 and CDR2 are LNHDA and SQIVND (reference sequence). The CDR3 reads CASSMQGGRYEQYF. In DNA, the CDR3 is TGTGCCAGTAGTATGCAGGGGGGACGGTACGAGCAGTACTTC.

The CDR3 DNA reads as TGTGCCAGCAGTGGGACAGGGACGTTCTATGGCTACACCTTC. Its protein is CASSGTGTFYGYTF. The genes are TRBV27 and TRBJ1-2; 9 bases fit TRBD1. The junction had 5 bases not matched to a gene; V was cut back by 5 bases and J by 4 bases. This CDR3 has 14 amino acids. The germline CDR1 and CDR2 sequences are MNHEY and SMNVEV (reference sequence).

This clonotype was found a few times. The chain carries TRBV12-3 or TRBV12-4 and TRBJ1-2; D is unresolved. Trimming stripped 5 bases from V and 8 bases from J, with 12 bases between. This CDR3 is 12 amino acids long. The CDR3 DNA follows: TGTGCCAGCAGTCCCACGGTCTGGGGCTACACCTTC. Translation: CASSPTVWGYTF.

For this clonotype: A much larger clone differs from this one at a single base, so this may be a read error. This CDR3 is missing its conserved last phenylalanine or tryptophan, likely due to a read error. The chain combines TRBV9 with TRBJ1-5; TRBD1 agrees at 10 bases. Unmatched junction bases numbered 5, after V lost 7 bases and J lost 10 bases. The germline V gene encodes CDR1 SGDLS and CDR2 YYNGEE. This CDR3 contains 12 residues. CDR3 sequence: CASGDRGYPQHS. The CDR3 DNA sequence: TGTGCCAGCGGGGACAGGGGTTATCCCCAGCATTCT.